These 26 T cell receptor beta chains share one sample of origin, sequenced in a study of metastatic and nonmetastatic thyroid tumors. TCRdb re-analyzed the PCR reads using MiXCR. The table shows approximately 79,000 clones, with roughly 8.6% occurring only once. All patients reached thyroid surgery having received no treatment beforehand. Sequenced input: blood. The receptors come from a female donor with papillary thyroid cancer or a benign thyroid nodule (not recorded which). Some clones in this sample may be carry-over from other donors' samples.

This clone was seen at least ten times. The V and J genes are TRBV19 and TRBJ2-5; D is unresolved. The CDR3 totals 15 residues. V lost 6 bases, J lost 2 bases, and 16 bases lay in between. From germline, CDR1 is LNHDA and CDR2 SQIVND (reference sequence). The CDR3 sequence: CASRDSDSAQETQYF. The CDR3 DNA reads TGTGCCAGTAGGGATTCCGACTCCGCGCAAGAGACCCAGTACTTC.

Worth noting for this clone: It may be a read error: a sequence one base away is much more abundant. This CDR3 is CASSEGQQGDKPQHF. CDR3 sequence (DNA): TGTGCCAGCAGTGAGGGACAGCAAGGGGATAAGCCCCAGCATTTT. The genes are TRBV25-1 and TRBJ1-5; 7 positions agree with TRBD1. The germline gives CDR1 MGHDK, CDR2 SYGVNS. CDR3 length equals 15 residues. V was clipped by 3 bases and J by 8 bases; unmatched bases: 10.

This clone was recorded at least ten times. A much larger clone differs from this one at a single base, so this may be a read error. The chain couples TRBV5-1 to TRBJ2-2; 10 nucleotides agree with TRBD1. Per germline, CDR1 SGHRS and CDR2 YFSETQ. Germline trimming cut 4 bases from V and 6 bases from J; bases unmatched to any gene: 6. The CDR3 sequence is 15 residues long. The CDR3 coding sequence is TGCGCCAGCAGCATGGACAGGGGGTACGCCGGGGAGCTGTTTTTT. Translating gives CASSMDRGYAGELFF.

Only a few counts were recorded for this clone. The junction differs from germline at one of its ends, possibly a read error. The chain combines TRBV27 with TRBJ2-5; D gene uncertain. The length of the CDR3 is 15 residues. The germline V gene has CDR1 MNHEY and CDR2 SMNVEV (reference sequence). CDR3 DNA sequence: TGTGCCAGCAGTTTCATACCAGTGTACCAAGAGACCAAGTACTTC. Translating gives CASSFIPVYQETKYF.

In its sample, this clone was seen many times. Possible read error: a much larger clone is one base away. The rearrangement uses TRBV4-1 and TRBJ1-2; weak D call: TRBD1 (5 bases). Trimming removed 1 base from V and 8 bases from J, with 20 bases in between. The CDR3 has 16 residues. The germline gives CDR1 MGHRA, CDR2 YSYEKL. The CDR3 DNA is TGCGCCAGCAGCCAAGGGGTGGCAGGGTTATTGGCCGGCTACACCTTC. Translation: CASSQGVAGLLAGYTF.

This clone appeared many times. The chain employs TRBV9 and TRBJ2-5; 7 positions agree with TRBD2. The CDR3 length is 14 residues. The germline V gene encodes CDR1 SGDLS and CDR2 YYNGEE. V dropped 3 bases and J dropped 5; count of bases not matched to a gene: 7. CDR3 residues: CASSARLAVETQYF. The DNA for the CDR3 is TGTGCCAGCAGCGCTAGACTAGCTGTGGAGACCCAGTACTTC.

There are a few counts of this clone. V gene TRBV30 combines with J gene TRBJ1-2; D remains unclear. The CDR3 extends over 16 amino acids. Trimming removed 0 bases at V and 2 bases at J, with 16 bases between. The V gene's germline CDR1 is GTSNPN and CDR2 SVGIG (reference sequence). CDR3 bases: TGTGCCTGGAGTGTACGAAGCCTACAGTCAAACTATGGCTACACCTTC. Its protein product is CAWSVRSLQSNYGYTF.

This clone was seen at least ten times. The genes are TRBV12-3 or TRBV12-4 and TRBJ1-3, with D unresolved. This CDR3 contains 14 residues. V gave up 4 bases and J gave up 3 bases, with 10 bases separating them. In nucleotides, the CDR3 is TGTGCCAGCAGTTCCTGGAATTTTGGAAACACCATATATTTT. It yields the protein CASSSWNFGNTIYF.

This clone was found many times. The V gene is TRBV3-1, the J gene TRBJ2-3, with 9 bases fitting TRBD1. Germline V lookup: CDR1 LGHDT, CDR2 YNNKEL (reference sequence). With 6 bases clipped from V and 1 base from J, the junction kept 2 bases outside the gene matches. The CDR3 covers 14 residues. The CDR3 region has the DNA TGTGCCAGCAGGGGGGACAGGGGCACAGATACGCAGTATTTT. Its protein is CASRGDRGTDTQYF.

This clone occurred many times. J is TRBJ2-3 and V is TRBV7-7, with D possibly TRBD1 on 5 matching bases. V was shortened by 4 bases and J by 6 bases, with 11 bases between the two germline ends. The CDR3 consists of 13 residues. Germline V gene sequence: CDR1 SSHAT, CDR2 FNYEAQ (reference sequence). The chain's CDR3 is CASSSGAGDTQYF. CDR3 DNA sequence: TGTGCCAGCAGCTCCGGAGCAGGGGATACGCAGTATTTT.

This clone was recorded many times. The chain is built from TRBV19 and TRBJ1-1; possible D gene TRBD1, 5 bases. Germline V lookup: CDR1 LNHDA, CDR2 SQIVND (reference sequence). V shed 5 bases and J shed 0 bases, with 13 bases lying between them. The CDR3 is 15 residues long. CDR3 loop: CASSVGAGMNTEAFF. CDR3 DNA sequence: TGTGCCAGTAGTGTCGGGGCTGGGATGAACACTGAAGCTTTCTTT.

In regard to this clone: A junction boundary mismatches the germline segment, possibly from a read error. The genes are TRBV5-1 and TRBJ2-5; D perhaps matches TRBD2 (5 bases). Germline-derived CDR1 and CDR2 are SGHRS and YFSETQ. This CDR3 is built from 15 residues. The CDR3 nucleotides read TGCGCCAGCAGCTTGAATGCTGCGGGCCAAGAGACCCTGTACTTC. Protein product: CASSLNAAGQETLYF.

The rearrangement uses TRBV6-4 and TRBJ2-7; weak D call: TRBD1 (6 bases). The CDR3 contains 14 residues. The V end lost 11 bases, the J end lost 6 bases, and 23 bases lay between the germline ends. Germline V gene lookup returns CDR1 MRHNA and CDR2 SNTAGT. Here the CDR3 DNA reads TGTGCCGAATGGGACGAACAGGGAAAGGGCGAGCAGTACTTC. Its translation: CAEWDEQGKGEQYF.

This clone appeared many times. The chain joins TRBV12-5 to TRBJ1-4, with D maybe TRBD1 (5 bases). The CDR3 spans 14 residues. Germline-derived CDR1 and CDR2 are LGHNT and FRNRAP. V shed 5 bases and J shed 3 bases, with 10 bases lying between them. This chain's CDR3 is CASGPGGSNEKLFF. The DNA of the CDR3 is TGTGCTAGTGGTCCCGGGGGGTCTAATGAAAAACTGTTTTTT.

Regarding this clone: This may be a read error, as it is one base from a much larger clone. This chain uses TRBV10-2 with TRBJ2-3, with 12 bases matching TRBD2. This CDR3 comprises 14 residues. From germline, CDR1 is WSHSY and CDR2 SAAADI. J lost 6 bases, V lost 7 bases, and 5 bases had no gene match. CDR3: CASILLAGGDTQYF. The CDR3 DNA is TGCGCCAGCATCCTACTAGCGGGGGGCGATACGCAGTATTTT.

This clone came up many times. The chain couples TRBV19 to TRBJ1-1, with 10 bases that match TRBD1. CDR3 length: 15 residues. V shed 0 bases, J shed 5 bases, and the junction held 3 bases outside the gene matches. Germline loops: CDR1 LNHDA, CDR2 SQIVND (reference sequence). CDR3 nucleotides: TGTGCCAGTAGTATAGACGGACAGGGGGGAACTGAAGCTTTCTTT. Translating it yields CASSIDGQGGTEAFF.

This clone has a count of ten or more. V is TRBV6-1 and J is TRBJ2-5; tentative D call: TRBD1 (6 bases). Germline loops: CDR1 MNHNS, CDR2 SASEGT. The CDR3 consists of 11 residues. V gave up 7 bases and J gave up 5 bases, with 8 bases separating them. The CDR3 region has the DNA TGTGCCAGCACACAGGGTGAGACCCAGTACTTC. It yields the protein CASTQGETQYF.

Ten or more counts support this clone. This rearrangement joins TRBV24-1 to TRBJ2-7, with 8 bases lining up with TRBD1. The CDR3 is 16 residues long. Germline CDR1 is KGHDR and CDR2 is SFDVKD. Losses at the gene ends were 5 bases for V and 3 bases for J; bases not matched to a gene: 11. As DNA, the CDR3 is TGTGCCACCAGTGCTACCACAGGGGGGCCATTCTACGAGCAGTACTTC. Amino acid sequence: CATSATTGGPFYEQYF.

This clone was detected only a few times. This chain uses TRBV12-3 or TRBV12-4 with TRBJ1-4; 12 nucleotides line up with TRBD1. CDR3 length: 20 amino acids. The V gene end was trimmed by 2 bases and the J gene end by 5 bases; junction bases not matched to a gene: 15. CDR3 DNA sequence: TGTGCCAGCAGTTTAAGGGACTTTTGGGGACAGGGGGCGCAGAATGAAAAACTGTTTTTT. Translation gives CASSLRDFWGQGAQNEKLFF.

This clone was counted many times. V and J are TRBV20-1 and TRBJ2-1, with 9 nucleotides matching TRBD1. Trimming at V came to 7 bases and at J to 5 bases, leaving 6 bases not matched to a gene. The CDR3 extends over 13 amino acids. Germline CDR1 reads DFQATT; CDR2 reads SNEGSKA (reference sequence). The CDR3: CSGDRATDNEQFF. CDR3 nucleotide sequence: TGCAGTGGGGACAGGGCAACGGACAATGAGCAGTTCTTC.

In this sample, this clone turned up many times. This sequence joins TRBV9 and TRBJ2-7, with a tentative D call TRBD2 (5 bases). The CDR3 runs 14 residues. Germline V gives CDR1 SGDLS, CDR2 YYNGEE. V lost 0 bases and J lost 2, with 9 bases in between. The CDR3 here is CASSVVGDAYEQYF. The CDR3 DNA sequence: TGTGCCAGCAGCGTAGTCGGGGATGCCTACGAGCAGTACTTC. Full variable domain (missing parts from reference TRBV9 and TRBJ2-7): DSGVTQTPKHLITATGQRVTLRCSPRSGDLSVYWYQQSLDQGLQFLIQYYNGEERAKGNILERFSAQQFPDLHSELNLSSLELGDSALYFCASSVVGDAYEQYFGPGTRLTVT.

This clone was observed many times. This rearrangement joins TRBV6-1 to TRBJ1-5, with TRBD1 matching 11 bases. Germline V CDR1 and CDR2: MNHNS, SASEGT. The CDR3 has 15 residues. The V gene end was trimmed by 4 bases and the J gene end by 4 bases; junction bases not matched to a gene: 3. The CDR3 sequence: CASSGTGGVNQPQHF. CDR3 DNA: TGTGCCAGCAGTGGGACAGGGGGCGTAAATCAGCCCCAGCATTTT.

This clone was recorded at least ten times. The chain carries TRBV6-1 and TRBJ1-5, with D perhaps TRBD1 (6 bases). Germline V lookup: CDR1 MNHNS, CDR2 SASEGT. The germline V and J ends were trimmed by 0 bases and 10 bases, with 13 bases remaining between them. CDR3 length: 14 residues. The CDR3 DNA sequence: TGTGCCAGCAGTGAAGCCTTCCGCAGGGGACCCCAGCATTTT. As protein: CASSEAFRRGPQHF.

The table lists this clone with a few counts. With a much larger clone just one base away, this may be a read error. This sample includes further DNA sequences coding for the same CDR3. The rearrangement uses TRBV2 and TRBJ1-4; no firm D call. V dropped 8 bases and J dropped 8 bases, with 15 bases sitting between them. CDR3 size: 13 residues. CDR1 is SNHLY, CDR2 FYNNEI, per germline. CDR3 nucleotide sequence: TGTGCCAGCCTAGGGCCCTTGGGCGAAAAACTGTTTTTT. It translates to CASLGPLGEKLFF.

This clone came up a few times. The chain employs TRBV28 and TRBJ2-7; D possibly corresponds to TRBD1 (6 bases). V gave up 2 bases and J gave up 3 bases, with 11 bases separating them. Germline values: CDR1 MDHEN, CDR2 SYDVKM. The CDR3 loop spans 14 amino acids. The CDR3 DNA is TGTGCCAGCAGTTTACAGGGGCCTATCTACGAGCAGTACTTC. Protein product: CASSLQGPIYEQYF.

The chain employs TRBV5-1 and TRBJ1-4, with 11 bases matching TRBD1. The CDR3 has 17 residues. Trimming cost V 4 bases and J 4 bases; bases outside gene matches: 9. Per germline, CDR1 SGHRS and CDR2 YFSETQ. CDR3 region: CASSPGQGALGNEKLFF. CDR3 bases: TGCGCCAGCAGCCCTGGACAGGGGGCGCTTGGTAATGAAAAACTGTTTTTT.